Listed below are T cell receptor beta chains from one sample, sequenced in a study of blood T cell repertoires in COVID-19. This table comes from immunoSEQ multiplex PCR, and its TCRdb copy is limited to in-frame clones, with some not included. Seen here are tens of thousands of clones, approximately 86% observed once, and the top ten hold approximately 7%. Sequencing input: peripheral blood. All receptors come from a human donor with active COVID-19. The donor label of this sample is uncertain. Each CDR3 is given with its conserved first and last residue. D genes are given only for firm matches. Only part of the rows carry a size: once, few, many, or a class if the clone is expanded.

abundance	j_gene	v_gene	d_gene	CDR3aa	CDR3nt
-	TRBJ2-2	TRBV5-5	TRBD1	CASSPGTVVLSLGAGELFF	TGTGCCAGCAGCCCCGGGACAGTGGTACTTAGCCTCGGAGCCGGGGAGCTGTTTTTT
-	TRBJ2-7	TRBV27	TRBD1	CASSLRDSQWEQYF	TGTGCCAGCAGTCTCCGGGACAGCCAGTGGGAGCAGTACTTC
-	TRBJ2-5	TRBV10-3	-	CAISDGLAPTVETQYF	TGTGCCATCAGTGATGGCCTAGCTCCGACGGTGGAGACCCAGTACTTC
-	TRBJ2-1	TRBV14	-	CASSPNRDSTNEQFF	TGTGCCAGCAGCCCCAACCGGGACTCGACGAATGAGCAGTTCTTC
-	TRBJ1-5	TRBV30	-	CAWSVPGNQPQHF	TGTGCCTGGAGTGTACCAGGCAATCAGCCCCAGCATTTT
-	TRBJ1-5	TRBV9	-	CATPRGDRNQPQHF	TGTGCCACCCCCCGGGGGGATCGCAATCAGCCCCAGCATTTT
-	TRBJ2-2	TRBV7-9	TRBD1	CASSPLGQGASNTGELFF	TGTGCCAGCAGCCCCTTAGGACAGGGGGCGTCGAACACCGGGGAGCTGTTTTTT
-	TRBJ1-1	TRBV7-2	-	CASGRQENTEAFF	TGTGCCAGCGGGAGACAGGAGAACACTGAAGCTTTCTTT
-	TRBJ2-2	TRBV9	TRBD2	CASSVSSGSAGTLPGELFF	TGTGCCAGCAGCGTGTCTAGCGGGAGTGCTGGGACCCTGCCCGGGGAGCTGTTTTTT
-	TRBJ1-6	TRBV21-1	-	CASAAPSPPIANSPLHF	TGTGCCAGCGCGGCACCCTCTCCTCCTATAGCGAATTCACCCCTCCACTTT
-	TRBJ2-3	TRBV11-3	-	CASSDRGGADTDTQYF	TGTGCCAGCAGCGATAGAGGGGGGGCCGACACAGATACGCAGTATTTT
-	TRBJ2-1	TRBV25-1	-	CASSEGRSSSYNEQFF	TGTGCCAGCAGTGAAGGCAGATCCAGCTCCTACAATGAGCAGTTCTTC
-	TRBJ2-5	TRBV6-5	-	CASSTGTTGWTQYF	TGTGCCAGCAGTACCGGGACAACGGGGTGGACCCAGTACTTC
once	TRBJ2-7	TRBV7-9	-	CASGQGFLEQYF	TGTGCCAGCGGTCAGGGGTTCTTGGAGCAGTACTTC
-	TRBJ2-1	TRBV6-5	TRBD2	CASSLADPRYNEQFF	TGTGCCAGCAGCCTAGCGGACCCGAGATACAATGAGCAGTTCTTC
-	TRBJ1-4	TRBV6-5	-	CASSGRVLDKLFF	TGTGCCAGCTCAGGGAGGGTATTGGACAAACTGTTTTTT
-	TRBJ2-3	TRBV18	TRBD2	CASSQTSGGLTDTQYF	TGTGCCAGCTCACAGACTAGCGGGGGCCTCACAGATACGCAGTATTTT
-	TRBJ2-1	TRBV7-8	TRBD2	CASGTGTSDYNEQFF	TGTGCCAGCGGCACCGGGACTAGCGACTACAATGAGCAGTTCTTC
-	TRBJ2-2	TRBV5-1	-	CASVSGVEGFSGELFF	TGCGCCAGCGTGTCAGGGGTCGAAGGTTTTTCCGGGGAGCTGTTTTTT
-	TRBJ2-2	TRBV5-8	-	CASSFRQVTTGELFF	TGTGCCAGCAGCTTCAGACAGGTTACCACCGGGGAGCTGTTTTTT
-	TRBJ2-3	TRBV6-1	TRBD2	CASSDPRLAGAEDTQYF	TGTGCCAGCAGTGACCCTCGACTAGCGGGGGCTGAAGATACGCAGTATTTT
-	TRBJ2-3	TRBV4-1	TRBD2	CASSVQGLAITDTQYF	TGCGCCAGCAGCGTCCAGGGACTAGCGATAACAGATACGCAGTATTTT
-	TRBJ1-3	TRBV5-1	-	CASSLTPTVGNTIYF	TGCGCCAGCAGCCTAACTCCCACGGTCGGAAACACCATATATTTT
-	TRBJ1-2	TRBV19	TRBD1	CASKPADRGFGYGYTF	TGTGCCAGTAAGCCGGCGGACAGGGGGTTTGGCTATGGCTACACCTTC
-	TRBJ2-5	TRBV10-3	-	CAIRREILETQYF	TGTGCCATCAGAAGGGAGATTTTGGAGACCCAGTACTTC
-	TRBJ1-4	TRBV4-1	-	CASSPQGGEKLFF	TGCGCCAGCAGCCCCCAGGGCGGAGAAAAACTGTTTTTT
-	TRBJ1-3	TRBV12-3/TRBV12-4	-	CASSLSGDATIYF	TGTGCCAGCAGTTTGTCAGGGGACGCCACCATATATTTT
-	TRBJ2-1	TRBV7-9	TRBD2	CASSPGGGRAINEQFF	TGTGCCAGCAGCCCCGGGGGCGGGAGGGCGATCAATGAGCAGTTCTTC
-	TRBJ2-2	TRBV7-8	TRBD1	CASSLRQGVTGELFF	TGTGCCAGCAGCTTAAGGCAGGGGGTCACCGGGGAGCTGTTTTTT